These 11 T cell receptor beta chains were sequenced from one sample in a study of regulatory T cells in long-lasting Graves disease. Arm-PCR of CDR3 regions and iRepertoire HTBI primers were used to build TCR beta libraries. TCRdb re-derived calls from the multiplex PCR reads in MiXCR, one entry per CDR3 protein. The sample records 550,000 to 650,000 distinct CDR3 sequences, 15% to 20% being singletons. This sample's time point: newly diagnosed GD, antithyroid drugs for less than 3 months. The TCR library was made from RNA extracted from PBMCs. This sample was shared with a second study, whose subject was T cells in Graves' hyperthyroidism and ophthalmopathy.

The sequenced sample was peripheral blood mononuclear cells (PBMCs), obtained at new diagnosis, from a patient treated with antithyroid drugs. The receptors here all came from a man aged 18 to 30 with Graves disease.

The rearrangement uses TRBV11-2 and TRBJ1-6; tentative D call: TRBD1 (6 bases). There are 17 residues in the CDR3. V was pared by 6 bases and J by 0 bases, with 15 bases between. Per the germline V gene, CDR1 is SGHAT and CDR2 is FQNNGV. The CDR3 loop is CASSPRGRSSYNSPLHF. DNA for the CDR3: TGTGCCAGCAGTCCCAGGGGCCGTAGCTCCTATAATTCACCCCTCCACTTT. Together with reference TRBV11-2 and TRBJ1-6, the CDR3 gives the full variable domain: EAGVAQSPRYKIIEKRQSVAFWCNPISGHATLYWYQQILGQGPKLLIQFQNNGVVDDSQLPKDRFSAERLKGVDSTLKIQPAKLEDSAVYLCASSPRGRSSYNSPLHFGNGTRLTVT.

This clonotype has only a few counts. The chain uses TRBV6-1 and TRBJ2-2, with TRBD2 identical over 10 bases. V was pared by 0 bases and J by 6 bases, with 7 bases of the junction left unmatched. This CDR3 is built from 17 residues. Germline CDR1 MNHNS, CDR2 SASEGT. CDR3 sequence: CASSEAAPSGRPGELFF. The CDR3 DNA is TGTGCCAGCAGTGAAGCTGCGCCTAGCGGGAGACCCGGGGAGCTGTTTTTT.

This clonotype was found many times. The genes are TRBV20-1 and TRBJ2-1; TRBD2 aligns across 9 bases. Germline trimming cut 6 bases from V and 6 bases from J; bases unmatched to any gene: 6. The germline V gene encodes CDR1 DFQATT and CDR2 SNEGSKA (reference sequence). This CDR3 has 13 residues. DNA for the CDR3: TGCAGTGCGGCAGCACTAGCGGGCAATGAGCAGTTCTTC. As protein: CSAAALAGNEQFF.

This clonotype was seen many times. This chain uses TRBV12-3 or TRBV12-4 with TRBJ2-6, with D hard to call. The CDR3 runs to 15 residues. V was cut by 1 base and J by 0 bases, with 4 bases left in between. DNA of the CDR3: TGTGCCAGCAGTTTAGTAAGCTCTGGGGCCAACGTCCTGACTTTC. Amino acids: CASSLVSSGANVLTF.

This chain joins TRBV5-4 and TRBJ2-1; 9 nucleotides align to TRBD2. CDR1 and CDR2 (germline): SGHNT, YYREEE (reference sequence). This CDR3 is 15 amino acids long. V was clipped by 4 bases and J by 4 bases; unmatched bases: 6. As DNA, the CDR3 is TGTGCCAGCAGCGGGGGACTAGCAGATTACAATGAGCAGTTCTTC. Its protein product is CASSGGLADYNEQFF.

Comment on this clonotype: Just one base apart from a much larger clone, this may be a read error. The chain's CDR3 is CASSALRGSYEQYF. Written as DNA, the CDR3 is TGTGCCAGCAGCGCCCTCCGCGGGAGTTATGAGCAGTACTTC. This sequence joins TRBV3-1 and TRBJ2-5, with 7 bases fitting TRBD2. With V trimmed by 5 bases and J by 11 bases, 14 bases remained unmatched. CDR3 length equals 14 residues. Germline V gene lookup returns CDR1 LGHDT and CDR2 YNNKEL (reference sequence).

This clonotype was counted at least ten times. V is TRBV20-1 and J is TRBJ2-7; TRBD2 matches 12 bases. The CDR3 is made up of 13 amino acids. Germline CDR1 reads DFQATT; CDR2 reads SNEGSKA (reference sequence). The CDR3 here is CSARGLAGYEQYF. DNA of the CDR3: TGCAGCGCCCGGGGACTAGCGGGCTACGAGCAGTACTTC.

This chain joins TRBV5-1 and TRBJ2-3; D may correspond to TRBD1 or TRBD2 (5 bases each). Germline lookup yields CDR1 SGHRS and CDR2 YFSETQ. Trimming shortened V by 5 bases and J by 1 base, and 17 bases separated the two germline ends. The CDR3 extends over 16 amino acids. Here the CDR3 reads CASSLGTDGGTDTQYF. The CDR3 nucleotides are TGCGCCAGCAGTCTCGGGACCGACGGGGGCACAGATACGCAGTATTTT.

This clonotype occurred a few times. The chain recombines TRBV27 with TRBJ2-1; D perhaps matches TRBD2 (6 bases). The V and J ends lost 3 bases and 8 bases respectively, with 14 bases between them. Germline V gene sequence: CDR1 MNHEY, CDR2 SMNVEV (reference sequence). The CDR3 is made up of 14 amino acids. This CDR3 is CASSFGGTGDEQFF. The CDR3 region has the DNA TGTGCCAGCAGTTTTGGCGGGACGGGGGATGAGCAGTTCTTC.

At least ten counts were recorded for this clonotype. The V call is TRBV19, the J call TRBJ2-3; 7 positions match TRBD1. Unmatched junction bases numbered 9, after V lost 9 bases and J lost 3 bases. The CDR3 has 14 amino acids. Germline CDR1 reads LNHDA; CDR2 reads SQIVND (reference sequence). The CDR3 protein is CASSPTGRTDTQYF. The CDR3, as DNA: TGTGCCAGCAGTCCGACAGGGCGGACAGATACGCAGTATTTT.

Ten or more counts support this clonotype. V usage is TRBV6-1 and J usage is TRBJ2-5, with a tentative D call TRBD2 (5 bases). The germline V and J ends were trimmed by 6 bases and 9 bases, with 20 bases remaining between them. Germline V gene sequence: CDR1 MNHNS, CDR2 SASEGT. The CDR3 has 14 amino acids. This chain's CDR3 is CASSAGIKGGAQYF. The CDR3 DNA reads as TGTGCCAGCAGCGCCGGGATTAAGGGTGGAGCCCAGTACTTC.